These 11 T cell receptor beta chains were sequenced from one sample in a study of blood T cell repertoires in COVID-19. The repertoire was sequenced with immunoSEQ multiplex PCR; TCRdb's copy has only in-frame clones and lacks some. The sample lists some 120,000 clones; about nine tenths were seen once. The sequenced sample consisted of peripheral blood. The receptor set was obtained from a human donor with active COVID-19. The donor label of this sample is uncertain.

This chain joins TRBV2 and TRBJ1-1, with a weak D call TRBD1 (5 bases). Germline values: CDR1 SNHLY, CDR2 FYNNEI. Trimming removed 6 bases at V and 7 bases at J, with 12 bases between. CDR3 length: 12 residues. CDR3 sequence (DNA): TGTGCCAGCAGCGCAGGGAGGGGTGAAGCTTTCTTT. It specifies CASSAGRGEAFF. The entire variable domain, with the rest obtained from reference TRBV2 and TRBJ1-1, is as follows: EPEVTQTPSHQVTQMGQEVILRCVPISNHLYFYWYRQILGQKVEFLVSFYNNEISEKSEIFDDQFSVERPDGSNFTLKIRSTKLEDSAMYFCASSAGRGEAFFGQGTRLTVV.

In this sample, this clone turned up a few times. This chain joins TRBV6-4 and TRBJ1-5; a weak D match, TRBD1 (6 bases). The CDR3 runs to 15 residues. The V end lost 8 bases, the J end lost 7 bases, and 21 bases lay between the germline ends. Germline CDR1 MRHNA, CDR2 SNTAGT. The CDR3, as DNA: TGTGCCAGCCATTTATTGCCGGGACAAGAGCAGCCCCAGCATTTT. It codes for CASHLLPGQEQPQHF.

This CDR3 is CASSEMGGRTNYGYTF. CDR3 sequence (DNA): TGTGCCAGCAGCGAGATGGGGGGAAGGACGAACTATGGCTACACCTTC. The rearrangement uses TRBV9 and TRBJ1-2, with D tentatively TRBD1 (5 bases). Trimming pared 3 bases from V and 2 bases from J, leaving 17 bases between. The length of the CDR3 is 16 residues. The germline gives CDR1 SGDLS, CDR2 YYNGEE.

The rearrangement links TRBV3-1 (or the pseudogene TRBV3-2) to TRBJ2-2, with TRBD2 matching 9 bases. The CDR3 is made up of 17 amino acids. Trimming took 1 base from V and 1 from J; bases not matched to a gene: 4. Germline V lookup: CDR1 LGHDT, CDR2 YNNKEL (reference sequence). The CDR3 nucleotides are TGTGCCAGCAGCCAAGTGTTACTAGCGGGGAACACCGGGGAGCTGTTTTTT. Its protein product is CASSQVLLAGNTGELFF.

The gene calls are TRBV4-3 and TRBJ2-7; D possibly corresponds to TRBD1 (7 bases). CDR3 length: 17 residues. CDR1 and CDR2 (germline): LGHNA, YSLEER. V was trimmed by 2 bases and J by 0 bases, leaving 17 bases between them. The CDR3 DNA is TGCGCCAGCAGCCAAAACCTTCCAGGGGGGATCTCCTACGAGCAGTACTTC. Translation: CASSQNLPGGISYEQYF.

The chain links TRBV2 to TRBJ1-4; 9 bases match TRBD1. This CDR3 region has 15 residues. Trimming at V came to 3 bases and at J to 6 bases, leaving 5 bases not matched to a gene. Germline CDR1 SNHLY, CDR2 FYNNEI. The CDR3 DNA sequence: TGTGCCAGCAGTGAGGGGACAGGGTTGGATGAAAAACTGTTTTTT. Its translation: CASSEGTGLDEKLFF.

The chain employs TRBV7-8 and TRBJ1-5; no reliable D call. Germline-derived CDR1 and CDR2 are SGHVS and FQNEAQ. The V and J ends lost 6 bases and 3 bases respectively, with 15 bases between them. This CDR3 spans 15 amino acids. CDR3 in amino acids: CASRRSMVVNQPQHF. The DNA of the CDR3 is TGTGCCAGCAGACGATCGATGGTAGTCAATCAGCCCCAGCATTTT.

The rearrangement links TRBV15 to TRBJ1-5, with D uncertain. Germline V gene lookup returns CDR1 LNHNV and CDR2 YYDKDF (reference sequence). This CDR3 is built from 15 residues. Trimming removed 1 base from V and 1 base from J, with 8 bases in between. CDR3 sequence reads: CATSRATESNQPQHF. In nucleotides, the CDR3 is TGTGCCACCAGCAGAGCTACAGAGAGCAATCAGCCCCAGCATTTT.

The CDR3 here is CASSPALGGGYNEQFF. The CDR3 bases are TGTGCCAGCAGCCCTGCTTTAGGGGGGGGGTACAATGAGCAGTTCTTC. J is TRBJ2-1 and V is TRBV6-2 or TRBV6-3, with D possibly being TRBD2 (7 bases). This CDR3 has 16 amino acids. The V and J ends lost 6 bases and 4 bases respectively, with 19 bases between them. Germline CDR1 MNHEY, CDR2 SVGEGT.

This chain links TRBV27 with TRBJ2-1; TRBD2 matches 8 bases. The germline V gene has CDR1 MNHEY and CDR2 SMNVEV (reference sequence). The ends lost 2 bases at V and 8 bases at J; junction bases unmatched: 5. The length of the CDR3 is 14 residues. CDR3 protein: CASSLGTSLDEQFF. The CDR3 DNA reads as TGTGCCAGCAGTTTAGGGACTAGTCTCGATGAGCAGTTCTTC.

J is TRBJ1-6 and V is TRBV28; D remains ambiguous. This CDR3 is built from 16 residues. Trimming left V 2 bases short and J 9 bases short, with 17 bases between. Germline V gene lookup returns CDR1 MDHEN and CDR2 SYDVKM. CDR3 region: CASSLHRGGYASPLHF. CDR3 bases: TGTGCCAGCAGTTTACATCGAGGAGGCTATGCTTCACCCCTCCACTTT.